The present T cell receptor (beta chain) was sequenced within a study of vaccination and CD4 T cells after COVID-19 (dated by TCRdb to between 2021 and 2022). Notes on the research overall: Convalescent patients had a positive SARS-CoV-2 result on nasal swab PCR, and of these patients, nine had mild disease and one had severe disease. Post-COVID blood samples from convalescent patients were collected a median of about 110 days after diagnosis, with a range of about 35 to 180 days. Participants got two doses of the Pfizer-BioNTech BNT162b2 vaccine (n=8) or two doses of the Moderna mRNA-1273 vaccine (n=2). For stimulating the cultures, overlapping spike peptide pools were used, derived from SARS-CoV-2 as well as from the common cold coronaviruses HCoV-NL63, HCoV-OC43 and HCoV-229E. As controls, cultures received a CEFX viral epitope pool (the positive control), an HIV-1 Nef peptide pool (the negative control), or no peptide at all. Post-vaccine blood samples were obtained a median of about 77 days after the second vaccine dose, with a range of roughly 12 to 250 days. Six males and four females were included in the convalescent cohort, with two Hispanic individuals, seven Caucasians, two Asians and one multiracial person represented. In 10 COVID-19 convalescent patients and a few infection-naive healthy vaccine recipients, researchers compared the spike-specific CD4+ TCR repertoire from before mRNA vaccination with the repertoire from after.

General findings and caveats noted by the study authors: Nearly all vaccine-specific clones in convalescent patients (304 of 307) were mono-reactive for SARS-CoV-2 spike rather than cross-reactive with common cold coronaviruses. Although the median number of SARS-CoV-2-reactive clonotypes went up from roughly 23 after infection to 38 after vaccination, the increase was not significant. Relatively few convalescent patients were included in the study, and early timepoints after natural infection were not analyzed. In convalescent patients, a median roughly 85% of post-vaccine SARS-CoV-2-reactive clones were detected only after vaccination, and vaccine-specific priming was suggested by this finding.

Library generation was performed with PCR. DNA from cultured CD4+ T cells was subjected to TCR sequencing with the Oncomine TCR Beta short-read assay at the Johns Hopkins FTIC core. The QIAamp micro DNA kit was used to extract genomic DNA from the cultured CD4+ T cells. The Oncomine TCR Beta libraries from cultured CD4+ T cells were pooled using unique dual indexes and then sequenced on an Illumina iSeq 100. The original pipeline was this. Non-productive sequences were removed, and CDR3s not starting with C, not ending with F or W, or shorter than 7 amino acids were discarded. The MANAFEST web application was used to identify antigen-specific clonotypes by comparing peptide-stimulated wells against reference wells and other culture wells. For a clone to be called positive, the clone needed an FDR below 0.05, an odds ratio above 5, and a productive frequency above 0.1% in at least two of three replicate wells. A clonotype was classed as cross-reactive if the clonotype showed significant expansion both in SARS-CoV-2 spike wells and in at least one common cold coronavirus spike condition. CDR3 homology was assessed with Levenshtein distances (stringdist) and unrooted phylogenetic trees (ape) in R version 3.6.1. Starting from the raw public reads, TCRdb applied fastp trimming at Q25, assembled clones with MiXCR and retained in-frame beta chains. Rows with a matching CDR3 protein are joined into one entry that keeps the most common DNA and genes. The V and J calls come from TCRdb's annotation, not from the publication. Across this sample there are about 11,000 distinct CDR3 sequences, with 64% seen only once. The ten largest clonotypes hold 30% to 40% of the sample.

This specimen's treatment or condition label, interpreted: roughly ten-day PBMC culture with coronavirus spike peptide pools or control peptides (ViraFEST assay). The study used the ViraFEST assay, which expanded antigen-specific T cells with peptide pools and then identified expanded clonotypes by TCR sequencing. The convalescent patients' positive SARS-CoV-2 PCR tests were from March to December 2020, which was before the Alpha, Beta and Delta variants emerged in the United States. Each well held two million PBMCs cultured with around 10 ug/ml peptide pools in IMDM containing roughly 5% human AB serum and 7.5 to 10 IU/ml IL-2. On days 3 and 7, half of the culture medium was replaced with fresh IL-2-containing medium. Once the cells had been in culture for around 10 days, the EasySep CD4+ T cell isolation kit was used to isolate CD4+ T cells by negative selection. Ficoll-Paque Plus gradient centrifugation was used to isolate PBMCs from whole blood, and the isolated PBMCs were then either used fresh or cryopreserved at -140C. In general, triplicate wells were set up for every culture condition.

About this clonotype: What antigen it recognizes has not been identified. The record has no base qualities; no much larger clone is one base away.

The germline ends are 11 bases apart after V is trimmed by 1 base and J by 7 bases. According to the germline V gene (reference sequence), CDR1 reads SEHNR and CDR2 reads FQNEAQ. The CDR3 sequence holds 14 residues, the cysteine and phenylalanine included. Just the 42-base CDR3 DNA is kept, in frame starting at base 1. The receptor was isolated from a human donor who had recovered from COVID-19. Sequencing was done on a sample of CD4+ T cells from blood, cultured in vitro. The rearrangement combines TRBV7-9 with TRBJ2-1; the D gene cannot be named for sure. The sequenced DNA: TGTGCCAGCAGCTTAGTGGGGAACACGAATGAGCAGTTCTTC. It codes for CASSLVGNTNEQFF.